Sequencing of this TCR beta chain was carried out in a study of T-cell memory formation after mild COVID-19. Study results and limitations: Pre-infection memory harbored some responding clones, suggesting cross-reactive memory joined.

The CDR3 spans 12 residues. The germline V gene encodes CDR1 KGHDR and CDR2 SFDVKD. V lost 5 bases and J 7 bases, leaving 11 bases between the germline ends. This clonotype showed up just a few times. What it binds is unknown. TCRdb analysed the 5' RACE reads with MiXCR anew, one entry per CDR3 protein. The sample yields about 560,000 distinct CDR3 sequences, roughly 20% seen once. The sequencing input was PBMCs or a T cell subset sorted from them (not recorded which). The TCR originated in an adult woman who had mild COVID-19 (a few samples of this study predate the infection). Cell type and time point are not known. J is TRBJ2-7 and V is TRBV24-1, with D unclear. CDR3 bases: TGTGCCACCAGTGCCCACCCCGGGGAGCAGTACTTC. It translates to CATSAHPGEQYF.